The rows below give T cell receptor beta chains drawn from one sample of a study of blood T cell repertoires in COVID-19. Some clones are missing from TCRdb's copy, which holds only in-frame ones; the method was immunoSEQ multiplex PCR. This table holds roughly 43,000 clones, approximately 90% found once. Sample: peripheral blood. The receptors were sampled from a man in his sixties with active COVID-19. Each CDR3 is given with its conserved first and last residue. The D gene is left open where the match is weak.

v_gene | d_gene | CDR3aa
TRBV5-6 | . | CASSLESGKLFF
TRBV6-5 | TRBD1 | CASSPTGGYGYTF
TRBV19 | . | CASSTGGAGQPQHF
TRBV19 | TRBD2 | CASRDRAGLAGGGEQFF
TRBV7-9 | . | CASSTQGHPNYGYTF
TRBV6-6 | TRBD1 | CASSSGTVDGYTF
TRBV5-4 | TRBD2 | CASSSTAGAYEQYF
TRBV4-1 | TRBD2 | CASSQGLLAGWSYEQYF
TRBV23-1 | TRBD2 | CARQRAGTSAPHLYEQYF
TRBV27 | TRBD2 | CASTVSGGSNEQFF
TRBV20-1 | . | CSASLGQGSQPQHF
TRBV5-6 | . | CASSLMSTQSYDQYF
TRBV6-2/TRBV6-3 | TRBD2 | CASSGGVAYEQYF
TRBV6-5 | . | CASKPQGNTEAFF
TRBV14 | . | CASSQELRGNTIYF
TRBV7-6 | . | CASSSGQGSHNEQFF
TRBV6-4 | TRBD2 | CASSGLAGGQRDTQYF
TRBV5-1 | TRBD2 | CASSLGLAGPDTQYF
TRBV7-9 | . | CASSLRGRDGYTF
TRBV5-1 | . | CASSLDGGGEETQYF
TRBV29-1 | TRBD1 | CSVAQGVYGYTF
TRBV27 | TRBD2 | CASSRTGGPGYEQYF
TRBV5-1 | TRBD1 | CASSRTGDTGELFF
TRBV11-1 | TRBD2 | CASIERGGLEEQFF
TRBV27 | TRBD2 | CASSWGWGGSYEQYF
TRBV5-1 | . | CASSLGGAATDTQYF
TRBV7-2 | . | CASSSTGSDSPLHF
TRBV5-6 | . | CASSYPGQSNYGYTF
TRBV11-2 | . | CASRDIFVGGNTEAFF
TRBV7-9 | TRBD1 | CASSPIQGGTLGVGYTF
TRBV5-1 | TRBD2 | CASSLDLAGGEQYF
TRBV6-5 | . | CASLSGRAYNEQFF
TRBV12-3/TRBV12-4 | . | CASSTELNTEAFF
TRBV10-3 | . | CAISESPMGRPQHF